This TCR beta chain was retrieved from a study of shared clonotypes between healthy human individuals. TCRdb's copy holds only in-frame clones and misses some; the assay was immunoSEQ multiplex PCR. The sample holds roughly 2,000,000 clones, 85% to 95% seen once. CD8 cells classed as naive were CD45RO-negative and positively selected for CCR7, excluding terminally differentiated effector memory CD45RA+ cells. The CDR3 extends over 14 amino acids. The germline V gene has CDR1 MDHEN and CDR2 SYDVKM. V lost 5 bases to trimming and J lost 3 bases, with 14 bases between them. Points from the study as a whole: Several donors held approximately 4.5% of naive CD4 clonotypes in common.

As regards this clone: Its antigen is as yet unknown.

The chain recombines TRBV28 with TRBJ2-7; D gene unclear. Sequencing used naive CD8+ T cells from PBMCs. The receptor was isolated from a man between 18 and 29 years old in good health. Some clones in this sample may be carry-over from other donors' samples. The CDR3 region is CASSTPGLDYEQYF. Here the CDR3 DNA reads TGTGCCAGCAGTACCCCGGGTCTGGACTACGAGCAGTACTTC.